Given below is one TCR beta chain in context. The sample comes from a study of T cells expressing NK-cell markers. Reprocessing the 5' RACE reads, TCRdb reports a single entry for every CDR3 protein and omits DNA. The sample includes 300,000 or so distinct CDR3 sequences. This clonotype originated in a woman between 18 and 69 years old in good health. Sequenced: blood T cells: a sorted CD56 or NKG2C T cell subset, CD4+ or CD8+ T cells, or bulk PBMC T cells (not recorded which).

The CDR3 protein is CASSLARGGSYNEQFF. The chain has TRBV12-3 or TRBV12-4 and TRBJ2-1; the TRBD1 assignment by TCRdb is unverifiable without DNA. This CDR3 is 16 amino acids long.